This entry lists 13 T cell receptor beta chains sequenced from one sample in a study of low-dose radiotherapy and immunotherapy resistance in tumors. The time point: after trial treatment. The treatment here: LDRT plus nivolumab, ipilimumab, low-dose cyclophosphamide and aspirin (RACIN trial). Alpha and beta chains were covered, as first-strand cDNA relied on TRAV- and TRBV-specific primers. Over 20 PCR cycles, TCRs were amplified from a constant-region primer and V-primer adapter. One entry per CDR3 protein results from TCRdb running MiXCR on the reads. The top ten clones hold approximately 1.5% of a sample with about 80,000 distinct CDR3 sequences, 15% to 20% of them seen once. This specimen was PBMCs, taken after low-dose radiotherapy plus immunotherapy. All receptors derive from a male donor with prostate cancer.

This clonotype occurred many times. The J gene is TRBJ2-7, the V gene TRBV12-3 or TRBV12-4, with TRBD2 as a possible D gene (5 bases). Trimming left V 2 bases short and J 4 bases short, with 9 bases between. The CDR3 sequence is 13 residues long. DNA for the CDR3: TGTGCCAGCAGTTTACGGCGAGGGTACGAGCAGTACTTC. Translating it yields CASSLRRGYEQYF.

There are many counts of this clonotype. The CDR3 coding sequence is TGTGCCAGCAGCTTTAGGGGTTGGAACACCGGGGAGCTGTTTTTT. Translation: CASSFRGWNTGELFF. This chain connects TRBV5-4 to TRBJ2-2; D possibly corresponds to TRBD1 (5 bases). Per the germline V gene, CDR1 is SGHNT and CDR2 is YYREEE (reference sequence). Trimming removed 2 bases at V and 1 base at J, with 9 bases between. This CDR3 has 15 residues.

This clonotype was recorded many times. The chain couples TRBV30 to TRBJ1-2; possibly TRBD1 for D (6 bases). Trimming removed 8 bases at V and 5 bases at J, with 12 bases between. CDR3 length equals 11 residues. Germline loops: CDR1 GTSNPN, CDR2 SVGIG (reference sequence). The chain's CDR3 is CAGGRRYGYTF. The CDR3 DNA reads as TGTGCCGGGGGCCGGCGATATGGCTACACCTTC.

This clonotype was observed a handful of times. The chain joins TRBV3-1 to TRBJ1-6; a weak D match, TRBD1 (6 bases). This CDR3 has 18 amino acids. Germline CDR1 LGHDT, CDR2 YNNKEL (reference sequence). V lost 2 bases, J lost 4 bases, and 18 bases lay in between. Written as DNA, the CDR3 is TGTGCCAGCAGCCAAAGGGGACACCTACGGGCTTATAATTCACCCCTCCACTTT. Its protein is CASSQRGHLRAYNSPLHF.

In its sample, this clonotype was seen many times. The chain recombines TRBV28 with TRBJ2-1, with 14 bases matching TRBD2. The CDR3 length is 15 residues. V shed 5 bases, J shed 10 bases, and the junction held 7 bases outside the gene matches. Per the germline V gene, CDR1 is MDHEN and CDR2 is SYDVKM. For the CDR3, the DNA is TGTGCCAGCAGTCCGGGACTAGCGGGAGTTCGGGAGCAGTTCTTC. Protein product: CASSPGLAGVREQFF.

This clonotype was detected ten times or more. This chain uses TRBV5-1 with TRBJ2-6; D might be TRBD1 (6 bases). The length of the CDR3 is 17 residues. Germline CDR1 is SGHRS and CDR2 is YFSETQ. V lost 3 bases, J lost 0 bases, and 13 bases lay in between. The CDR3 here is CASSSLTGPSGANVLTF. The DNA of the CDR3 is TGCGCCAGCAGCTCCTTGACAGGCCCCTCTGGGGCCAACGTCCTGACTTTC.

This clonotype has just a few counts. The rearrangement uses TRBV29-1 and TRBJ2-7; 9 nucleotides match TRBD1. Germline V gene data show CDR1 as SQVTM and CDR2 as ANQGSEA. The CDR3 length is 13 residues. The V gene end was trimmed by 6 bases and the J gene end by 3 bases; junction bases not matched to a gene: 6. The CDR3 DNA follows: TGCAGCGTCTTAAGGACAGGGGTCTACGAGCAGTACTTC. It codes for CSVLRTGVYEQYF.

This clonotype has a count of ten or more. The V call is TRBV2, the J call TRBJ1-1; 7 positions match TRBD1. Trimming cost V 7 bases and J 4 bases; bases outside gene matches: 9. The CDR3 is 14 amino acids. Germline CDR1 is SNHLY and CDR2 is FYNNEI. CDR3 protein: CASNRQGDGTEAFF. The DNA of the CDR3 is TGTGCCAGCAATCGACAGGGAGATGGCACTGAAGCTTTCTTT.

This clonotype was detected ten times or more. The CDR3 is CASSLAVTQYF. DNA of the CDR3: TGCGCCAGCAGCTTGGCCGTTACGCAGTATTTT. The chain employs TRBV5-1 and TRBJ2-3; D gene uncertain. CDR1 is SGHRS and CDR2 is YFSETQ in the germline V gene. CDR3 length: 11 residues. V lost 0 bases and J 8 bases, leaving 4 bases between the germline ends.

This clonotype was detected ten times or more. For the CDR3, the DNA is TGTGCCAGCAGGCCAGGCCCGGGACAGGGGGCGAGAAACACCATATATTTT. This translates into CASRPGPGQGARNTIYF. V gene TRBV28 combines with J gene TRBJ1-3; TRBD1 aligns across 12 bases. The germline gives CDR1 MDHEN, CDR2 SYDVKM. Trimming removed 6 bases from V and 5 bases from J; junction bases left unmatched: 11. The CDR3 length is 17 residues.

This clonotype was counted many times. The rearrangement joins TRBV29-1 to TRBJ2-3; 8 nucleotides agree with TRBD1. Germline CDR1 and CDR2: SQVTM and ANQGSEA. The trim removed 4 bases at V and 2 bases at J, leaving 5 bases unmatched. The CDR3 is made up of 14 amino acids. The CDR3 DNA reads TGCAGCGTTGGTCTGGACAGGGCCACAGATACGCAGTATTTT. Its translation is CSVGLDRATDTQYF.

The chain joins TRBV5-4 to TRBJ2-3; tentatively, D is TRBD1 or TRBD2 (5 bases each). Germline CDR1 is SGHNT and CDR2 is YYREEE (reference sequence). Trimming removed 4 bases at V and 5 bases at J, with 20 bases between. This CDR3 spans 16 amino acids. Here the CDR3 DNA reads TGTGCCAGCAGCCCCCGTGAGGGGCTGTTGGGAGATACGCAGTATTTT. It is translated as CASSPREGLLGDTQYF.

This clonotype has a count of ten or more. This sequence joins TRBV20-1 and TRBJ2-3; TRBD2 might be the D (6 bases). The CDR3 consists of 16 residues. CDR1 DFQATT and CDR2 SNEGSKA come from the germline V gene (reference sequence). Trimming removed 6 bases at V and 0 bases at J, with 19 bases between. The CDR3 DNA is TGCAGTGCCCCACCCAGGAGCGGAGGGAGCACAGATACGCAGTATTTT. It translates to CSAPPRSGGSTDTQYF.